These 18 T cell receptor beta chains originate from one sample sequenced in a study of T cell responses to AZD1222 COVID-19 vaccine. The repertoire was sequenced with immunoSEQ multiplex PCR; TCRdb's copy has only in-frame clones and lacks some. The repertoire holds around 130,000 clones, with about 90% as singletons. This specimen was peripheral blood, taken on day 0 of AZD1222 vaccination. The receptors originated from an adult in good health.

The V and J genes are TRBV14 and TRBJ2-7; D is perhaps TRBD1 (5 bases). V was shortened by 0 bases and J by 2 bases, with 20 bases between the two germline ends. The CDR3 spans 18 residues. CDR1 and CDR2 (germline): SGHDN, FVKESK. CDR3 nucleotides: TGTGCCAGCAGCCAAGATGGGTTCAGGCAGGGCATCCCCTACGAGCAGTACTTC. This translates into CASSQDGFRQGIPYEQYF.

The rearrangement uses TRBV6-5 and TRBJ1-2; D ambiguous. CDR1 and CDR2 (germline): MNHEY, SVGAGI. V lost 6 bases and J lost 3, with 8 bases in between. The CDR3 is 12 residues long. The CDR3 reads CASRVQHYGYTF. The CDR3 coding sequence is TGTGCCAGCAGGGTACAGCACTATGGCTACACCTTC.

The chain joins TRBV5-6 to TRBJ1-4, with unresolved D. Trimming removed 0 bases from V and 6 bases from J, with 6 bases in between. Germline values: CDR1 SGHDT, CDR2 YYEEEE. The CDR3 has 13 amino acids. CDR3 nucleotides: TGTGCCAGCAGCTTGGGGGCAGATGAAAAACTGTTTTTT. Amino acid sequence: CASSLGADEKLFF.

The chain joins TRBV30 to TRBJ1-1; 10 positions agree with TRBD1. This CDR3 comprises 13 residues. From germline, CDR1 is GTSNPN and CDR2 SVGIG (reference sequence). With 0 bases clipped from V and 11 bases from J, the junction kept 6 bases outside the gene matches. CDR3 bases: TGTGCCTGGAGTGTAGACAGGGGGCGCGGGGCTTTCTTT. Translating it yields CAWSVDRGRGAFF. Filled out from reference TRBV30 and TRBJ1-1, the complete variable domain reads SQTIHQWPATLVQPVGSPLSLECTVEGTSNPNLYWYRQAAGRGLQLLFYSVGIGQISSEVPQNLSASRPQDRQFILSSKKLLLSDSGFYLCAWSVDRGRGAFFGQGTRLTVV.

The rearrangement joins TRBV11-2 to TRBJ1-6, with D possibly TRBD1 on 5 matching bases. Germline V lookup: CDR1 SGHAT, CDR2 FQNNGV. Trimming left V 6 bases short and J 7 bases short, with 25 bases between. The CDR3 runs to 18 residues. The CDR3 DNA reads TGTGCCAGCAGTTCCCACCCCGGGGCCATACTCCTAAATTCACCCCTCCACTTT. It yields the protein CASSSHPGAILLNSPLHF.

The chain uses TRBV2 and TRBJ1-6, with D perhaps TRBD1 (5 bases). Trimming took off 8 bases at V and 5 bases at J, with 19 bases between the two ends. Germline values: CDR1 SNHLY, CDR2 FYNNEI. There are 16 residues in the CDR3. CDR3 nucleotide sequence: TGTGCCAGCCGACTTGAGGGGAGTGGTAATAATTCACCCCTCCACTTT. As protein: CASRLEGSGNNSPLHF. Full variable domain (rest looked up from reference TRBV2 and TRBJ1-6): EPEVTQTPSHQVTQMGQEVILRCVPISNHLYFYWYRQILGQKVEFLVSFYNNEISEKSEIFDDQFSVERPDGSNFTLKIRSTKLEDSAMYFCASRLEGSGNNSPLHFGNGTRLTVT.

The V call is TRBV7-9, the J call TRBJ2-4; tentative D call: TRBD2 (6 bases). V was shortened by 5 bases and J by 2 bases, with 22 bases between the two germline ends. This CDR3 region has 18 residues. Germline V gene sequence: CDR1 SEHNR, CDR2 FQNEAQ (reference sequence). The CDR3 protein is CASSLFSAGLSTKNIQYF. DNA of the CDR3: TGTGCCAGCAGCCTTTTTTCTGCGGGACTCAGTACCAAAAACATTCAGTACTTC. Using reference TRBV7-9 and TRBJ2-4 for the parts outside the CDR3, the full variable domain is DTGVSQNPRHKITKRGQNVTFRCDPISEHNRLYWYRQTLGQGPEFLTYFQNEAQLEKSRLLSDRFSAERPKGSFSTLEIQRTEQGDSAMYLCASSLFSAGLSTKNIQYFGAGTRLSVL.

The chain links TRBV19 to TRBJ1-6, with TRBD1 as a possible D gene (5 bases). CDR3 length: 14 residues. CDR1 and CDR2 (germline): LNHDA, SQIVND (reference sequence). V dropped 7 bases and J dropped 6 bases, with 13 bases sitting between them. The CDR3 DNA is TGTGCCAGTAACCGGGCAGGGACTAATTCACCCCTCCACTTT. This sequence encodes CASNRAGTNSPLHF.

This chain joins TRBV14 and TRBJ2-2, with TRBD1 matching 11 bases. The germline V gene has CDR1 SGHDN and CDR2 FVKESK. CDR3 size: 17 residues. With V trimmed by 2 bases and J by 2 bases, 4 bases remained unmatched. Here the CDR3 reads CASSQWTGGFNTGELFF. The DNA for the CDR3 is TGTGCCAGCAGCCAATGGACAGGGGGCTTTAACACCGGGGAGCTGTTTTTT.

The sample holds one count of this clone. The chain uses TRBV2 and TRBJ1-1; no clear D gene. This CDR3 contains 13 residues. Trimming stripped 6 bases from V and 5 bases from J, with 13 bases between. Germline loops: CDR1 SNHLY, CDR2 FYNNEI. CDR3 protein: CASRMGYGTEAFF. CDR3 bases: TGTGCCAGCAGGATGGGTTATGGGACTGAAGCTTTCTTT.

The chain's CDR3 is CASSEAEFSGNTIYF. The DNA for the CDR3 is TGTGCCAGCAGTGAAGCGGAATTCTCTGGAAACACCATATATTTT. The chain employs TRBV6-1 and TRBJ1-3; D unclear. The CDR3 length is 15 residues. Germline CDR1 and CDR2: MNHNS and SASEGT. V gave up 0 bases and J gave up 0 bases, with 6 bases separating them.

This clone was counted only a few times. The chain employs TRBV6-5 and TRBJ2-1; 14 positions agree with TRBD2. The CDR3 consists of 16 residues. Germline V gene sequence: CDR1 MNHEY, CDR2 SVGAGI. Losses at the gene ends were 0 bases for V and 8 bases for J; bases not matched to a gene: 3. This CDR3 reads CASSYSRGLAGDEQFF. CDR3 in DNA: TGTGCCAGCAGTTACTCGAGGGGACTAGCGGGAGATGAGCAGTTCTTC.

The DNA of the CDR3 is TGTGCCACCGGACCGATCACAGATACGCAGTATTTT. As protein: CATGPITDTQYF. The V gene is TRBV10-3, the J gene TRBJ2-3; D remains ambiguous. This CDR3 has 12 residues. CDR1 and CDR2 (germline): ENHRY, SYGVKD. The germline V and J ends were trimmed by 10 bases and 2 bases, with 10 bases remaining between them.

This CDR3 is CASSVGLGEDQPQHF. The CDR3 bases are TGTGCCAGCAGCGTAGGTTTAGGGGAGGACCAGCCCCAGCATTTT. V usage is TRBV9 and J usage is TRBJ1-5, with D possibly TRBD1 on 5 matching bases. Trimming removed 0 bases at V and 7 bases at J, with 14 bases between. This CDR3 has 15 residues. Germline lookup yields CDR1 SGDLS and CDR2 YYNGEE.

The J gene is TRBJ2-7, the V gene TRBV10-3, with 9 bases matching TRBD1. The CDR3 sequence is 13 residues long. Germline assignment: CDR1 ENHRY and CDR2 SYGVKD. V was pared by 6 bases and J by 5 bases, with 5 bases of the junction left unmatched. The CDR3 here is CAIRNRGPHEQYF. The DNA of the CDR3 is TGTGCCATCAGGAACAGGGGGCCCCACGAGCAGTACTTC.

V gene TRBV9 combines with J gene TRBJ2-2, with D hard to call. Germline V CDR1 and CDR2: SGDLS, YYNGEE. The V end was cut by 4 bases, the J end by 7 bases, with 11 bases between. CDR3 length equals 13 residues. This CDR3 reads CASSLLEVGELFF. Written as DNA, the CDR3 is TGTGCCAGCAGCCTGCTCGAGGTCGGGGAGCTGTTTTTT.

The CDR3 DNA reads as TGCAGCGTTGAAACCAGGGCGAGAAATGAGCAGTTCTTC. It encodes CSVETRARNEQFF. The chain has TRBV29-1 and TRBJ2-1; possible D gene TRBD1, 5 bases. The germline CDR1 and CDR2 sequences are SQVTM and ANQGSEA. V lost 2 bases to trimming and J lost 7 bases, with 12 bases between them. CDR3 length: 13 residues.

CDR3 amino acids: CASSLGNRVADSPLHF. The CDR3 region has the DNA TGTGCCAGCAGCTTAGGGAATAGGGTAGCCGATTCACCCCTCCACTTT. The genes are TRBV7-6 and TRBJ1-6; D gene unclear. Trimming removed 1 base at V and 8 bases at J, with 15 bases between. From germline, CDR1 is SGHVS and CDR2 FNYEAQ. There are 16 residues in the CDR3.